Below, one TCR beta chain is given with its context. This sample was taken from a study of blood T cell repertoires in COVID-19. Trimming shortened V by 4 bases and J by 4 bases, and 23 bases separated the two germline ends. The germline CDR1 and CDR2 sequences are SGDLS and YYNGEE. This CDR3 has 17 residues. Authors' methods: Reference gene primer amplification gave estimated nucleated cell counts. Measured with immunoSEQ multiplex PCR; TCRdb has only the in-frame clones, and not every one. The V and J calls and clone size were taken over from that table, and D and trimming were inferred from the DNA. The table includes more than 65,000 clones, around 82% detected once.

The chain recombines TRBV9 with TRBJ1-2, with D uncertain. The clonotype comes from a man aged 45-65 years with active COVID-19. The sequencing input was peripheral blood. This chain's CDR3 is CASSPSWTNLRSYGYTF. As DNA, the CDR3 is TGTGCCAGCAGCCCTTCTTGGACTAACCTACGGAGCTATGGCTACACCTTC.